The entry that follows covers one T cell receptor beta chain sequence. Its target is not known. CDR3 length equals 14 residues. V was trimmed by 5 bases and J by 3 bases, leaving 13 bases between them. Germline V gene sequence: CDR1 SEHNR, CDR2 FQNEAQ (reference sequence). TCRdb recomputed calls from the 5' RACE reads with MiXCR, one row per CDR3 protein. The table records about 3,100 distinct CDR3 sequences, around 19% of them present only once. Time point reported: blood at routine non-recurrence follow-up after resection. Whole RNA obtained from tumor, nontumor lung or frozen PBMC underwent sequencing without sorting. This entry belongs to a study of spatial heterogeneity in lung cancer. Turning to the study itself: The donors comprised 70 to 85 untreated early-stage non-small cell lung cancer patients. PBMC collected at follow-up were sequenced when available, a median of about 2 years after resection.

Study results and limitations: Blood contained ubiquitous expanded tumor TCRs more at resection than at follow-up.

The sequence was obtained from a male donor with early-stage non-small cell lung cancer. The specimen was PBMCs, collected at follow-up. This rearrangement joins TRBV7-9 to TRBJ1-1; TRBD1 might be the D (6 bases). CDR3 region: CASSSTAGDTEAFF. DNA for the CDR3: TGTGCCAGCAGCAGCACCGCAGGGGACACTGAAGCTTTCTTT.